The 14 T cell receptor beta chains given below trace back to one sample, sequenced in a study of neurological immune-mediated disorders. TCRdb re-derived calls from the 5' RACE reads in MiXCR, one entry per CDR3 protein. The sample has around 79,000 distinct CDR3 sequences, about 14% seen once. The specimen sequenced was PBMCs. The receptors originated from a woman between 45 and 60 years old in good health.

This clonotype appeared many times. This chain joins TRBV11-2 and TRBJ2-5, with D tentatively TRBD1 or TRBD2 (6 bases each). The germline gives CDR1 SGHAT, CDR2 FQNNGV. This CDR3 spans 18 amino acids. The V gene lost 1 base and the J gene lost 2 bases, with 20 bases spanning the gap. The CDR3 loop reads CASSLGRLIRGDQETQYF. The CDR3 coding sequence is TGTGCCAGCAGCTTAGGCCGTTTGATAAGGGGGGATCAAGAGACCCAGTACTTC.

This chain links TRBV20-1 with TRBJ2-5; D is uncertain. With the DNA end fitting TRBJ2-7 better, the J assignment may be wrong. Germline CDR1 DFQATT, CDR2 SNEGSKA (reference sequence). The length of the CDR3 is 11 residues. The CDR3 bases are TGCAGTGCTAGATTGGGCCACGAGCAGTACTTC. Amino acid sequence: CSARLGHEQYF.

Note on this clonotype: One junction end does not reproduce the germline sequence, and a read error may be involved. The V call is TRBV9, the J call TRBJ2-2; D is perhaps TRBD2 (5 bases). Germline V gives CDR1 SGDLS, CDR2 YYNGEE. The CDR3 sequence is 15 residues long. CDR3 in amino acids: CASSVAYPNTWELFF. The CDR3 nucleotides read TGTGCCAGCAGCGTAGCTTATCCGAACACCTGGGAGCTTTTTTTT.

This clonotype was found a few times. The chain recombines TRBV7-8 with TRBJ2-6, with D uncertain. The V and J ends lost 1 base and 2 bases respectively, with 3 bases between them. The length of the CDR3 is 14 residues. Germline lookup yields CDR1 SGHVS and CDR2 FQNEAQ. The CDR3 region has the DNA TGTGCCAGCAGCTTAGTCCCTGGGGCCAACGTCCTGACTTTC. It specifies CASSLVPGANVLTF. Supplemented by reference TRBV7-8 and TRBJ2-6, the full variable domain reads GAGVSQSPRYKVAKRGQDVALRCDPISGHVSLFWYQQALGQGPEFLTYFQNEAQLDKSGLPSDRFFAERPEGSVSTLKIQRTQQEDSAVYLCASSLVPGANVLTFGAGSRLTVL.

This clonotype was detected many times. V is TRBV5-1 and J is TRBJ2-5; D gene unclear. Trimming pared 4 bases from V and 3 bases from J, leaving 7 bases between. The germline V gene encodes CDR1 SGHRS and CDR2 YFSETQ. This CDR3 is built from 12 residues. CDR3 in DNA: TGCGCCAGCAGCGCCTCGGAAGAGACCCAGTACTTC. Translating gives CASSASEETQYF. Full variable domain (missing parts from reference TRBV5-1 and TRBJ2-5): KAGVTQTPRYLIKTRGQQVTLSCSPISGHRSVSWYQQTPGQGLQFLFEYFSETQRNKGNFPGRFSGRQFSNSRSEMNVSTLELGDSALYLCASSASEETQYFGPGTRLLVL.

This clonotype was counted at least ten times. This chain links TRBV20-1 with TRBJ2-6; TRBD2 matches 9 bases. The junction had 4 bases not matched to a gene; V was cut back by 0 bases and J by 1 base. The CDR3 is made up of 17 amino acids. Germline CDR1 DFQATT, CDR2 SNEGSKA (reference sequence). The CDR3 sequence is CSAREGGGASGANVLTF. The CDR3 nucleotides read TGCAGTGCTAGAGAAGGCGGGGGGGCTTCTGGGGCCAACGTCCTGACTTTC.

This clonotype was counted many times. CDR3 in DNA: TGCAGCGTTGATCTGGCGGGAGGCTCAGATACGCAGTATTTT. Translating it yields CSVDLAGGSDTQYF. The chain links TRBV29-1 to TRBJ2-3; TRBD2 matches 8 bases. The CDR3 is 14 amino acids. Germline-derived CDR1 and CDR2 are SQVTM and ANQGSEA. With V trimmed by 3 bases and J by 4 bases, 6 bases remained unmatched.

This clonotype was seen many times. The chain employs TRBV20-1 and TRBJ1-1; D is uncertain. The CDR3 spans 14 residues. The ends were cut back, 6 bases at V and 5 bases at J, with 19 bases in the middle. Germline CDR1 and CDR2: DFQATT and SNEGSKA (reference sequence). The CDR3, as DNA: TGCAGTGCCAAATACTCCCAAGGTGGGACTGAAGCTTTCTTT. It encodes CSAKYSQGGTEAFF.

The table lists this clonotype with many counts. This rearrangement joins TRBV5-1 to TRBJ2-5; TRBD2 might be the D (5 bases). The germline gives CDR1 SGHRS, CDR2 YFSETQ. This CDR3 spans 15 amino acids. The germline V and J ends were trimmed by 0 bases and 5 bases, with 14 bases remaining between them. CDR3 residues: CASSLALPERETQYF. The CDR3 DNA reads TGCGCCAGCAGCTTGGCTCTCCCCGAGCGGGAGACCCAGTACTTC.

This clonotype appeared many times. The chain joins TRBV7-8 to TRBJ2-5; D ambiguous. Looked up from germline, CDR1 is SGHVS and CDR2 is FQNEAQ. The CDR3 loop spans 14 amino acids. V was trimmed by 1 base and J by 5 bases, leaving 11 bases between them. The CDR3 DNA is TGTGCCAGCAGCTTAGACGAGAGCCGGGAGACCCAGTACTTC. This translates into CASSLDESRETQYF.

This clonotype appeared many times. The chain links TRBV12-3 or TRBV12-4 to TRBJ1-2; 8 positions agree with TRBD1. V lost 2 bases, J lost 7 bases, and 18 bases stayed unmatched. The CDR3 covers 18 residues. CDR3 sequence: CASSLYVAGGQVGRGYTF. The DNA of the CDR3 is TGTGCCAGCAGTTTATACGTAGCGGGGGGACAGGTGGGTCGTGGCTACACCTTC.

This clonotype has ten or more counts. The CDR3 bases are TGTGCCAGCAGTTTCTTTCCAGCGGAGACCCAGTACTTC. Protein sequence: CASSFFPAETQYF. The gene calls are TRBV2 and TRBJ2-5, with D unclear. Between the trimmed V and J ends, which lost 5 bases and 5 bases, there was a span of 12 bases. Per germline, CDR1 SNHLY and CDR2 FYNNEI. This CDR3 is built from 13 residues.

This clonotype has more than one count but fewer than ten. A much bigger clone sits one base away, suggesting this may be a read error. The chain carries TRBV11-2 and TRBJ2-1, with a weak D call TRBD2 (6 bases). In germline, CDR1 is SGHAT, CDR2 FQNNGV. The CDR3 length is 15 residues. The CDR3 reads CANSKQGGGYNEQFF. DNA of the CDR3: TGTGCCAACAGCAAGCAGGGTGGGGGGTACAATGAGCAGTTCTTC.

This clonotype was detected only a few times. V and J are TRBV18 and TRBJ2-1, with 10 bases matching TRBD2. The germline CDR1 and CDR2 sequences are KGHSH and LQKENI. Trimming removed 3 bases from V and 7 bases from J; junction bases left unmatched: 9. The CDR3 is 16 amino acids. The CDR3 here is CASSPNPSGSGNEQFF. As DNA, the CDR3 is TGTGCCAGCTCACCTAATCCTAGCGGGAGTGGGAATGAGCAGTTCTTC.